The 8 T cell receptor beta chains reported below all come from one sample, sequenced in a study of somatic mutations in cytotoxic T cells in rheumatoid arthritis. Assay: immunoSEQ multiplex PCR; the TCRdb copy retains only in-frame clones and omits some. This sample carries some 20,000 clones, just over 85% of them seen once, and the ten largest clones take 18%. Sequencing was performed on CD8+ T cells sorted from blood. Receptors were obtained from a woman aged 50 to 65 in good health.

This rearrangement joins TRBV29-1 to TRBJ2-7; the match to TRBD2 covers 9 bases. The CDR3 has 15 amino acids. Germline values: CDR1 SQVTM, CDR2 ANQGSEA. The V and J ends lost 5 bases and 5 bases, in that order; junction bases with no gene match: 13. CDR3 loop: CSVQRSGTSWDEQYF. CDR3 nucleotide sequence: TGCAGCGTTCAAAGAAGTGGGACTAGCTGGGACGAGCAGTACTTC.

The chain carries TRBV4-1 and TRBJ1-1, with a possible D match to TRBD1 (5 bases). The CDR3 is 15 amino acids. The germline V and J ends were trimmed by 4 bases and 4 bases, with 16 bases remaining between them. Per germline, CDR1 MGHRA and CDR2 YSYEKL. CDR3 protein: CASSPGVGARTEAFF. The CDR3 nucleotides read TGCGCCAGCAGCCCCGGGGTAGGGGCTCGCACTGAAGCTTTCTTT.

About this clone itself: The junction and the germline gene differ at one end; a read error may be behind it. The rearrangement joins TRBV5-3 to TRBJ2-6; D remains ambiguous. TRBV5-3 is an ORF, with its function uncertain. This CDR3 contains 15 residues. This CDR3 is CASSQASSGANVLTF. CDR3 sequence (DNA): TGCGCCAGCAGCCAAGCCAGCTCTGGGGCCAACGTCCTGACTTTC.

The chain couples TRBV2 to TRBJ2-2; 12 positions agree with TRBD2. Germline CDR1 is SNHLY and CDR2 is FYNNEI. V lost 9 bases, J lost 7 bases, and 15 bases stayed unmatched. The CDR3 extends over 17 amino acids. CDR3 sequence: CARARPLAGGQDGELFF. The CDR3 nucleotides read TGTGCCAGAGCCCGCCCCCTAGCGGGGGGGCAGGACGGGGAGCTGTTTTTT.

The chain employs TRBV7-2 and TRBJ1-5; 8 nucleotides align to TRBD1. CDR1 is SGHTA, CDR2 FQGNSA, per germline. This CDR3 contains 16 residues. The J segment lost 7 bases and the V segment lost 1 base, leaving 9 bases of the junction unmatched. In DNA, the CDR3 is TGTGCCAGCAGCTTAGTAGGGCAGGGGGCGCCCCAGCCCCAGCATTTT. It encodes CASSLVGQGAPQPQHF. The variable domain in full, with the rest retrieved from reference TRBV7-2 and TRBJ1-5, is GAGVSQSPSNKVTEKGKDVELRCDPISGHTALYWYRQSLGQGLEFLIYFQGNSAPDKSGLPSDRFSAERTGGSVSTLTIQRTQQEDSAVYLCASSLVGQGAPQPQHFGDGTRLSIL.

The rearrangement links TRBV5-1 to TRBJ2-5; 15 bases agree with TRBD2. Germline-derived CDR1 and CDR2 are SGHRS and YFSETQ. The CDR3 is 17 amino acids. After removal of 4 bases from V and 2 bases from J, the junction contained 6 bases not matched to a gene. CDR3 region: CASSPGLAGGQQETQYF. As DNA, the CDR3 is TGCGCCAGCAGCCCGGGACTAGCGGGGGGCCAACAAGAGACCCAGTACTTC.

The rearrangement joins TRBV6-5 to TRBJ2-2; D is possibly TRBD2 (5 bases). V was pared by 8 bases and J by 0 bases, with 10 bases between. The CDR3 has 14 amino acids. Germline loops: CDR1 MNHEY, CDR2 SVGAGI. The CDR3 protein is CASRLRANTGELFF. The CDR3 nucleotides are TGTGCCAGCCGTCTGCGGGCGAACACCGGGGAGCTGTTTTTT.

The V and J genes are TRBV20-1 and TRBJ1-1, with TRBD1 matching over 8 bases. Germline V gene sequence: CDR1 DFQATT, CDR2 SNEGSKA (reference sequence). The ends lost 6 bases at V and 8 bases at J; junction bases unmatched: 5. This CDR3 has 11 amino acids. CDR3 residues: CSADDRGEAFF. The CDR3 DNA sequence: TGCAGTGCCGATGACAGGGGAGAAGCTTTCTTT.